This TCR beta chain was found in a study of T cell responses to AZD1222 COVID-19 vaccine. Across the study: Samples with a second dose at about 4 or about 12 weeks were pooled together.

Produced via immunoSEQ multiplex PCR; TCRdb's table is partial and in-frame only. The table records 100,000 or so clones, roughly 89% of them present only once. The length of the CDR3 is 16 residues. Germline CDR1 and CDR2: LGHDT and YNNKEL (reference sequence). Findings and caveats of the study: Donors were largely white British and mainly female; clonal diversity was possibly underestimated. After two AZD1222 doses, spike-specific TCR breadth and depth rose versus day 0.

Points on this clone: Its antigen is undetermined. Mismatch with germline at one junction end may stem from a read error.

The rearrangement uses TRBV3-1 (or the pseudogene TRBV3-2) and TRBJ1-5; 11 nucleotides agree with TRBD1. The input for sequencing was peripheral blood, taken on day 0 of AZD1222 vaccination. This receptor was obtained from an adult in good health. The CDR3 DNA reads TGTGCTAGCAGCCAAGGACAGGGGGCGCGCAATCAGCCCCAGCATTTT. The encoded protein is CASSQGQGARNQPQHF.